The 15 T cell receptor beta chains below all came from one sample that was sequenced in a study of siplizumab effects on memory and regulatory T cells. Sequencing was performed with immunoSEQ multiplex PCR; in TCRdb, only in-frame clones are kept and a portion is missing. The data show approximately 75,000 clones, 93% seen once. Material for sequencing was CD8+ T cells sorted from blood. The receptors here all came from a human donor in good health.

This clone was seen a single time. The chain uses TRBV11-2 and TRBJ1-3; TRBD1 might be the D (5 bases). Germline CDR1 SGHAT, CDR2 FQNNGV. CDR3 size: 16 residues. The V and J ends lost 0 bases and 6 bases respectively, with 15 bases between them. DNA of the CDR3: TGTGCCAGCAGCTTAGACCTCAGGGTCAAAACAAACACCATATATTTT. This codes for CASSLDLRVKTNTIYF.

Note on this clone: This same CDR3 is encoded by further DNA sequences in the sample. The genes are TRBV19 and TRBJ2-7; D unclear. Trimming removed 1 base at V and 1 base at J, with 8 bases between. This CDR3 is 14 amino acids long. Germline V gene lookup returns CDR1 LNHDA and CDR2 SQIVND (reference sequence). The CDR3 protein is CASSIGSVSYEQYF. CDR3 coding DNA: TGTGCCAGTAGTATAGGCTCGGTTTCCTACGAGCAGTACTTC.

CDR3 loop: CASSGTVNTEAFF. The CDR3 DNA follows: TGTGCCAGCAGCGGGACAGTGAACACTGAAGCTTTCTTT. The chain uses TRBV6-5 and TRBJ1-1; TRBD1 matches 7 bases. J gave up 0 bases and V 6 bases, and 1 base lay outside the gene matches. There are 13 residues in the CDR3. CDR1 MNHEY and CDR2 SVGAGI come from the germline V gene.

This clone came up a few times. The J gene is TRBJ1-1, the V gene TRBV14; D is unclear. Trimming cost V 3 bases and J 3 bases, with 2 bases left between them. CDR3 length equals 11 residues. In germline, CDR1 is SGHDN, CDR2 FVKESK. This CDR3 reads CASSQYTEAFF. Here the CDR3 DNA reads TGTGCCAGCAGCCAGTACACTGAAGCTTTCTTT.

The V and J genes are TRBV4-3 and TRBJ2-3, with 10 bases identical to TRBD2. Germline trimming cut 0 bases from V and 5 bases from J; bases unmatched to any gene: 5. This CDR3 has 16 amino acids. Germline V lookup: CDR1 LGHNA, CDR2 YSLEER. DNA for the CDR3: TGCGCCAGCAGCCAAGAAAGCGGGGGGGCGGGAGATACGCAGTATTTT. Its translation is CASSQESGGAGDTQYF.

This clone has just one count. V and J are TRBV5-4 and TRBJ1-1; TRBD1 agrees at 8 bases. From germline, CDR1 is SGHNT and CDR2 YYREEE (reference sequence). V shed 4 bases and J 3 bases; nucleotides not matched to a gene: 17. This CDR3 is 18 amino acids long. CDR3 bases: TGTGCCAGCAGCCTGAAGGGACAGGTTGTCTCGGGGGACACTGAAGCTTTCTTT. It translates to CASSLKGQVVSGDTEAFF.

V and J are TRBV2 and TRBJ2-1; 8 positions match TRBD2. CDR3 length equals 14 residues. The ends lost 3 bases at V and 4 bases at J; junction bases unmatched: 2. Germline CDR1 is SNHLY and CDR2 is FYNNEI. The CDR3 bases are TGTGCCAGCAGTGATCGGGGGGGGTACAATGAGCAGTTCTTC. It codes for CASSDRGGYNEQFF.

The chain recombines TRBV27 with TRBJ1-1; D not resolved. Trimming pared 3 bases from V and 4 bases from J, leaving 9 bases between. Germline CDR1 reads MNHEY; CDR2 reads SMNVEV (reference sequence). This CDR3 spans 13 amino acids. In DNA, the CDR3 is TGTGCCAGCAGTTTTGGGGTTTCCACTGAAGCTTTCTTT. This encodes CASSFGVSTEAFF.

The chain employs TRBV7-2 and TRBJ2-3; perhaps TRBD1 as D (6 bases). This CDR3 has 16 amino acids. V was trimmed by 5 bases and J by 4 bases, leaving 19 bases between them. Germline values: CDR1 SGHTA, CDR2 FQGNSA. CDR3 nucleotide sequence: TGTGCCAGCAGCCCCCTTGGGGGCAGGGATGCAGATACGCAGTATTTT. Its translation is CASSPLGGRDADTQYF.

The V call is TRBV7-2, the J call TRBJ1-2; TRBD1 might be the D (6 bases). Trimming pared 0 bases from V and 6 bases from J, leaving 14 bases between. The CDR3 loop spans 15 amino acids. Germline V gives CDR1 SGHTA, CDR2 FQGNSA. The CDR3 region is CASSLAPQGLDGYTF. CDR3 nucleotide sequence: TGTGCCAGCAGCTTAGCGCCACAGGGCCTTGATGGCTACACCTTC. The variable domain in full, completed from reference TRBV7-2 and TRBJ1-2, reads GAGVSQSPSNKVTEKGKDVELRCDPISGHTALYWYRQSLGQGLEFLIYFQGNSAPDKSGLPSDRFSAERTGGSVSTLTIQRTQQEDSAVYLCASSLAPQGLDGYTFGSGTRLTVV.

The genes are TRBV7-9 and TRBJ1-1; no clear D. Germline values: CDR1 SEHNR, CDR2 FQNEAQ (reference sequence). The V end lost 2 bases, the J end lost 3 bases, and 10 bases lay between the germline ends. The CDR3 length is 14 residues. The CDR3 nucleotides are TGTGCCAGCAGCTTACCGACACCCCACACTGAAGCTTTCTTT. It yields the protein CASSLPTPHTEAFF.

The V call is TRBV4-2, the J call TRBJ2-2, with a tentative D call TRBD1 (5 bases). CDR3 length: 17 residues. Germline CDR1 LGHNA, CDR2 YNFKEQ. Trimming cost V 0 bases and J 4 bases, with 15 bases left between them. Here the CDR3 reads CASSQDSAGSSTGELFF. The CDR3 nucleotides are TGTGCCAGCAGCCAAGATTCGGCAGGGTCGAGCACCGGGGAGCTGTTTTTT.

This chain uses TRBV30 with TRBJ2-7; D remains unclear. The CDR3 loop spans 14 amino acids. CDR1 is GTSNPN, CDR2 SVGIG, per germline (reference sequence). The V end was cut by 2 bases, the J end by 1 base, with 12 bases between. In nucleotides, the CDR3 is TGTGCCTGGAGTACGCAGGTTCTTTCCTACGAGCAGTACTTC. Encoded protein: CAWSTQVLSYEQYF.

V and J are TRBV6-5 and TRBJ1-1, with D unresolved. This CDR3 is 16 amino acids long. Germline lookup yields CDR1 MNHEY and CDR2 SVGAGI. V was trimmed by 4 bases and J by 0 bases, leaving 15 bases between them. The CDR3 sequence: CASSSPLTTVNTEAFF. CDR3 coding DNA: TGTGCCAGCAGTTCCCCTTTGACTACAGTGAACACTGAAGCTTTCTTT.

The V call is TRBV20-1, the J call TRBJ2-3; no definite D call. Trimming pared 4 bases from V and 4 bases from J, leaving 0 bases between. Germline lookup yields CDR1 DFQATT and CDR2 SNEGSKA (reference sequence). This CDR3 has 9 residues. The CDR3 protein is CSATDTQYF. The CDR3 DNA reads TGCAGTGCTACAGATACGCAGTATTTT.